These T cell receptor beta chains were read from a single sample in a study of blood T cell repertoires in COVID-19. The protocol was immunoSEQ multiplex PCR, while the TCRdb copy is restricted to in-frame clones and leaves out a portion. The profile covers more than 20,000 clones, with around 90% appearing a single time and more than 1.5% taken by the ten largest. Sequenced input: peripheral blood. Receptors originate from a woman aged 60-75 years with active COVID-19. CDR3s include the opening cysteine and the closing phenylalanine or tryptophan. The D gene is left open where the match is weak. A clone size is listed for some rows: how often the clone was seen (once, few, many), or a class if it is expanded.

>-|13|-|TRBV28|TRBJ2-7
CASSLGGSYEQYF
TGTGCCAGCAGTTTAGGCGGCTCCTACGAGCAGTACTTC
>-|15|-|TRBV7-8|TRBJ2-7
CASSLPEEGTYEQYF
TGTGCCAGCAGCCTACCGGAGGAGGGGACCTACGAGCAGTACTTC
>-|17|-|TRBV5-1|TRBJ2-7
CASSPGRSSAPRDEQYF
TGCGCCAGCAGCCCCGGTCGGTCTAGCGCGCCGAGAGACGAGCAGTACTTC
>-|13|-|TRBV28|TRBJ2-4
CASSLSRENIQYF
TGTGCCAGCAGCCTCTCGAGGGAAAACATTCAGTACTTC
>-|14|TRBD2|TRBV24-1|TRBJ2-7
CATSAASGSYEQYF
TGTGCCACCAGTGCAGCTAGCGGGAGCTACGAGCAGTACTTC
>once|16|TRBD2|TRBV9|TRBJ2-7
CASSGMTSGRIDEQYF
TGTGCCAGCAGCGGTATGACTAGCGGGAGAATAGACGAGCAGTACTTC
>-|14|-|TRBV6-6|TRBJ1-2
CASSYSRTTYGYTF
TGTGCCAGCAGTTACTCGAGGACAACCTATGGCTACACCTTC
>-|13|TRBD1|TRBV7-2|TRBJ1-1
CASSSDRRIEAFF
TGTGCCAGCAGCTCGGACAGGCGGATTGAAGCTTTCTTT
>-|15|TRBD1|TRBV5-1|TRBJ2-1
CASRSPGQGYNGQFF
TGCGCCAGCAGATCACCGGGACAGGGTTACAATGGGCAGTTCTTC
>once|15|TRBD2|TRBV11-2|TRBJ2-3
CASSYSGSWTDTQYF
TGTGCCAGCAGCTATAGCGGGAGTTGGACAGATACGCAGTATTTT
>-|15|-|TRBV28|TRBJ2-1
CASSQGGGTYNEQFF
TGTGCCAGCAGCCAAGGGGGGGGCACCTACAATGAGCAGTTCTTC
>-|17|-|TRBV3-1/TRBV3-2|TRBJ2-1
CASSRDSMAGRRNEQFF
TGTGCCAGCAGCCGCGACAGTATGGCGGGACGGCGGAATGAGCAGTTCTTC
>-|18|TRBD2|TRBV3-1/TRBV3-2|TRBJ2-1
CASSQETGREAAYNEQFF
TGTGCCAGCAGCCAGGAGACGGGGCGGGAGGCCGCCTACAATGAGCAGTTCTTC
>-|12|-|TRBV6-2/TRBV6-3|TRBJ1-1
CASSDLGPEAFF
TGTGCCAGCAGTGACCTAGGCCCTGAAGCTTTCTTT
>-|13|TRBD2|TRBV29-1|TRBJ2-7
CRGSGSGPYEQYF
TGCAGGGGTAGCGGGAGCGGTCCCTACGAGCAGTACTTC
>-|18|TRBD2|TRBV4-1|TRBJ2-3
CASSQPSGLAGDTDTQYF
TGCGCCAGCAGCCAGCCCAGCGGGCTAGCGGGAGACACAGATACGCAGTATTTT
>once|11|-|TRBV29-1|TRBJ1-1
CSVRVSVQAFF
TGCAGCGTTCGAGTTTCTGTTCAAGCTTTCTTT
>once|14|-|TRBV19|TRBJ2-7
CASSPPLRGYEQYF
TGTGCCAGTAGTCCCCCCCTCAGGGGCTACGAGCAGTACTTC
>-|17|-|TRBV19|TRBJ1-5
CASRSTKGGAGNQPQHF
TGTGCCAGTAGGAGTACCAAGGGGGGGGCTGGCAATCAGCCCCAGCATTTT
>-|15|-|TRBV7-2|TRBJ2-1
CASSLVSILVDEQFF
TGTGCCAGCAGCTTAGTTTCCATACTAGTCGACGAGCAGTTCTTC
>-|16|-|TRBV29-1|TRBJ2-4
CSVENARGATRGIQYF
TGCAGCGTTGAAAACGCTCGGGGGGCTACGAGGGGCATTCAGTACTTC
>-|13|TRBD2|TRBV2|TRBJ2-7
CASKRDRSYEQYF
TGTGCCAGTAAGCGGGACCGCTCCTACGAGCAGTACTTC